Below are 8 T cell receptor beta chains sequenced from a single sample in a study of post-analysis software for immune sequencing data. Study outcomes and limitations: Patients used several TRBV segments, including TRBV5-6, TRBV5-1 and TRBV20-1, more often than controls.

Their antigen targets remain unknown. Unique molecular identifiers tagged the TCR beta cDNA libraries. A single record per CDR3 protein comes from TCRdb applying MiXCR to the PCR reads. Here the sample spans 450,000 to 650,000 distinct CDR3 sequences, 44% being singletons. The source material was blood. The receptor source for this set is a girl under 18 with multiple sclerosis.

As to this clonotype: One end of the junction is discordant with germline, which a read error may explain. The chain uses TRBV30 and TRBJ2-6; TRBD2 aligns across 7 bases. The germline V gene has CDR1 GTSNPN and CDR2 SVGIG (reference sequence). The CDR3 runs to 17 residues. CDR3 loop: CAWSKEGGVSGTNVLTF. Here the CDR3 DNA reads TGTGCCTGGAGTAAGGAGGGAGGGGTCTCTGGGACCAACGTCCTGACTTTC.

The chain couples TRBV4-1 to TRBJ1-1, with 7 bases identical to TRBD1. Germline CDR1 MGHRA, CDR2 YSYEKL. V lost 1 base and J lost 1; bases outside the gene matches: 9. The CDR3 consists of 17 residues. The DNA of the CDR3 is TGCGCCAGCAGCCAAGTACTACAGGGGACCAGGAACACTGAAGCTTTCTTT. Its translation: CASSQVLQGTRNTEAFF.

This chain's CDR3 is CAIGDGGTSRGEQFF. CDR3 sequence (DNA): TGTGCCATCGGGGACGGAGGGACTTCGCGGGGTGAGCAGTTCTTC. V is TRBV10-3 and J is TRBJ2-1; the D gene is possibly TRBD2 (6 bases). CDR3 length: 15 residues. Germline CDR1 ENHRY, CDR2 SYGVKD. V was trimmed by 8 bases and J by 9 bases, leaving 23 bases between them.

The J gene is TRBJ2-5, the V gene TRBV20-1, with D possibly being TRBD2 (6 bases). The assigned J gene may be wrong: the sequence end matches TRBJ2-7 better. Germline CDR1 DFQATT, CDR2 SNEGSKA (reference sequence). CDR3 length: 14 amino acids. In DNA, the CDR3 is TGCAGTGCTAGTGAAACGGGACTGGCCTACGAGCAGTACTTC. Its translation: CSASETGLAYEQYF.

The chain couples TRBV12-3 or TRBV12-4 to TRBJ2-3; tentatively, D is TRBD1 or TRBD2 (6 bases each). The CDR3 extends over 17 amino acids. Trimming removed 5 bases at V and 0 bases at J, with 18 bases between. CDR3 DNA sequence: TGTGCCAGCAGTCGAAGGCGAGGGGGACTGAGCACAGATACGCAGTATTTT. This gives the protein CASSRRRGGLSTDTQYF.

This clonotype showed up many times. The chain employs TRBV12-3 or TRBV12-4 and TRBJ1-2, with unresolved D. This CDR3 comprises 16 residues. Trimming pared 2 bases from V and 3 bases from J, leaving 16 bases between. The CDR3 sequence: CASSLRTDPRDYGYTF. The CDR3 DNA is TGTGCCAGCAGTTTACGCACAGACCCCCGGGACTATGGCTACACCTTC.

This clonotype was counted a few times. This rearrangement joins TRBV4-1 to TRBJ2-7; possibly TRBD1 for D (5 bases). The CDR3 totals 15 residues. The germline gives CDR1 MGHRA, CDR2 YSYEKL. V gave up 1 base and J gave up 0 bases, with 10 bases separating them. DNA of the CDR3: TGCGCCAGCAGCCAAGGTGTCGACAGCTCCTACGAGCAGTACTTC. It translates to CASSQGVDSSYEQYF.

V gene TRBV20-1 combines with J gene TRBJ2-7; 9 bases fit TRBD1. The CDR3 extends over 13 amino acids. The germline gives CDR1 DFQATT, CDR2 SNEGSKA (reference sequence). The V segment lost 6 bases and the J segment 5 bases; nucleotides outside the gene matches: 8. CDR3 in DNA: TGCAGTGCCAGGGGTGGGACAGGGAACGAGCAGTACTTC. Translation: CSARGGTGNEQYF.